The TCR beta chain described here comes from a study of human T cells and chemical hapten exposure. Whole-study context: A roughly 2 cm by roughly 2 cm inner upper arm patch received 2% DPC for sensitization. Overall study findings and caveats: Significantly more large CDR3 similarity clusters arose among expanded TCRs than among controls.

In the case of this clonotype: What it binds is unknown.

Time point indicated: patch test 1, 2 weeks after DPC sensitization. Regarding treatment: therapeutic diphenylcyclopropenone sensitization with weekly scalp DPC. TCRdb fed the RACE reads into MiXCR, producing one record per CDR3 protein. This table has some 380,000 distinct CDR3 sequences, nearly 5% appearing once. Per the germline V gene, CDR1 is SNHLY and CDR2 is FYNNEI. Trimming stripped 2 bases from V and 14 bases from J, with 12 bases between. The CDR3 spans 12 residues. The sample in question was whole blood, obtained in connection with sensitization to the hapten diphenylcyclopropenone (DPC). The sequence was obtained from a woman aged 45-65 years with alopecia areata. Some clones in this sample may be carry-over from other donors' samples. The rearrangement uses TRBV2 and TRBJ1-4, with D hard to call. CDR3 protein: CASSEMDPNLFF. The CDR3 DNA follows: TGTGCCAGCAGTGAAATGGACCCCAATCTGTTTTTT.